Listed below are T cell receptor beta chains from one sample, sequenced in a study of CD8 T cells in ankylosing spondylitis. Using its own MiXCR run on the 5' RACE reads, TCRdb lists one record per CDR3 protein. The sample shows approximately 540,000 distinct CDR3 sequences, about 13% of them seen only once. Sample: blood, either unsorted or a sorted T cell fraction (not recorded which). These receptors were taken from a male donor with ankylosing spondylitis. Each CDR3 is given with its conserved first and last residue. Each record gives: J gene, D gene, clone size, V gene, CDR3 DNA, CDR3 protein. D genes are given only for firm matches. Clone sizes are given selectively: once, few, many, or a class where the clone is expanded.

J gene: TRBJ2-2; D gene: -; clone size: -; V gene: TRBV5-5; CDR3 DNA: TGTGCCAGCAGCTTGGAGCAGCTATACACCGGGGAGCTGTTTTTT; CDR3 protein: CASSLEQLYTGELFF
J gene: TRBJ2-2; D gene: -; clone size: few; V gene: TRBV6-1; CDR3 DNA: TGTGCCAGCAGCCGAGCGGTTGGACTGGGGCCCGGGGAGCTGTTTTTT; CDR3 protein: CASSRAVGLGPGELFF
J gene: TRBJ2-1; D gene: -; clone size: many; V gene: TRBV4-2; CDR3 DNA: TGTGCCAGCAGCCAAGACGAGTCCCTCTCCTACAATGAGCAGTTCTTC; CDR3 protein: CASSQDESLSYNEQFF
J gene: TRBJ2-2; D gene: -; clone size: few; V gene: TRBV7-9; CDR3 DNA: TGTGCCAGCCACCCTGTAGCGGTGAACACCGGGGAGCTGTTTTTT; CDR3 protein: CASHPVAVNTGELFF
J gene: TRBJ2-2; D gene: TRBD1; clone size: many; V gene: TRBV12-3/TRBV12-4; CDR3 DNA: TGTGCCAGCAGCCAAACCGGGACAGCGAACACCGGGGAGCTGTTTTTT; CDR3 protein: CASSQTGTANTGELFF
J gene: TRBJ1-1; D gene: -; clone size: few; V gene: TRBV20-1; CDR3 DNA: TGCAGTGCTAGAAAGGCGAAAACTGAAGCTTTCTTT; CDR3 protein: CSARKAKTEAFF
J gene: TRBJ1-2; D gene: -; clone size: many; V gene: TRBV10-3; CDR3 DNA: TGTGCCATCAGTGATGGCTATGGCTACACCTTC; CDR3 protein: CAISDGYGYTF
J gene: TRBJ2-3; D gene: TRBD1; clone size: many; V gene: TRBV12-3/TRBV12-4; CDR3 DNA: TGTGCCAGCAGCCCCGGGACAGGGTATAGCACAGATACGCAGTATTTT; CDR3 protein: CASSPGTGYSTDTQYF
J gene: TRBJ2-5; D gene: -; clone size: many; V gene: TRBV7-9; CDR3 DNA: TGTGCCAGCAGCGAAACCGGGACGGTCCAAGAGACCCAGTACTTC; CDR3 protein: CASSETGTVQETQYF
J gene: TRBJ2-1; D gene: -; clone size: -; V gene: TRBV4-1; CDR3 DNA: TGCGCCAGCAGCCAAGAGGCTAGAGGTGAGCAGTTCTTC; CDR3 protein: CASSQEARGEQFF
J gene: TRBJ2-1; D gene: -; clone size: few; V gene: TRBV20-1; CDR3 DNA: TGCAGTGCCCGCGGTCGGGGTCACGATTATGAGCAGTTCTTC; CDR3 protein: CSARGRGHDYEQFF